The 21 T cell receptor beta chains in this list originate from one sample, sequenced in a study of T cell responses to AZD1222 COVID-19 vaccine. This table comes from immunoSEQ multiplex PCR, and its TCRdb copy is limited to in-frame clones, with some not included. The sample consists of about 160,000 clones, about 91% of them appearing once. This specimen was peripheral blood, taken 28 days after the second AZD1222 dose. The receptor set was obtained from an adult who received the AZD1222 COVID-19 vaccine.

The chain couples TRBV4-2 to TRBJ2-7; 7 nucleotides match TRBD2. V was pared by 0 bases and J by 2 bases, with 10 bases of the junction left unmatched. The CDR3 has 17 residues. Germline CDR1 is LGHNA and CDR2 is YNFKEQ. This CDR3 is CASSQDGLGGGPYEQYF. The CDR3 DNA follows: TGTGCCAGCAGCCAAGACGGGCTGGGCGGGGGACCCTACGAGCAGTACTTC.

The DNA of the CDR3 is TGTGCCAGCAGCTTGTTCATGCGCGATTCACCCCTCCACTTT. Translation gives CASSLFMRDSPLHF. This chain uses TRBV5-6 with TRBJ1-6; no definite D call. The V gene's germline CDR1 is SGHDT and CDR2 YYEEEE. The CDR3 contains 14 residues. Trimming removed 1 base from V and 8 bases from J, with 10 bases in between. Variable domain in full (rest from reference TRBV5-6 and TRBJ1-6): DAGVTQSPTHLIKTRGQQVTLRCSPKSGHDTVSWYQQALGQGPQFIFQYYEEEERQRGNFPDRFSGHQFPNYSSELNVNALLLGDSALYLCASSLFMRDSPLHFGNGTRLTVT.

This chain joins TRBV7-9 and TRBJ2-7, with 16 bases identical to TRBD2. Trimming at V came to 4 bases and at J to 1 base, leaving 10 bases not matched to a gene. This CDR3 contains 19 residues. CDR1 and CDR2 from the germline V gene are SEHNR and FQNEAQ (reference sequence). CDR3 protein: CASSSPGLAGGPSSYEQYF. The CDR3 DNA is TGTGCCAGCAGCTCACCGGGACTAGCGGGGGGGCCGTCATCCTACGAGCAGTACTTC.

This clone was detected only once. The J gene is TRBJ1-2, the V gene TRBV2; a possible D gene is TRBD1 (5 bases). Germline assignment: CDR1 SNHLY and CDR2 FYNNEI. The length of the CDR3 is 11 residues. Trimming removed 6 bases from V and 5 bases from J, with 7 bases in between. CDR3 nucleotide sequence: TGTGCCAGCAGCAGGGTTTATGGCTACACCTTC. Translated, it gives CASSRVYGYTF. The whole variable domain, remainder taken from reference TRBV2 and TRBJ1-2, is EPEVTQTPSHQVTQMGQEVILRCVPISNHLYFYWYRQILGQKVEFLVSFYNNEISEKSEIFDDQFSVERPDGSNFTLKIRSTKLEDSAMYFCASSRVYGYTFGSGTRLTVV.

This clone appeared once. The gene calls are TRBV7-8 and TRBJ1-3, with D hard to call. The length of the CDR3 is 17 residues. CDR1 is SGHVS and CDR2 is FQNEAQ in the germline V gene. Trimming took off 0 bases at V and 0 bases at J, with 12 bases between the two ends. Here the CDR3 reads CASSLAAESSSGNTIYF. In nucleotides, the CDR3 is TGTGCCAGCAGCTTAGCAGCAGAGTCATCCTCTGGAAACACCATATATTTT.

V and J are TRBV7-6 and TRBJ2-3; 7 bases fit TRBD2. CDR1 SGHVS and CDR2 FNYEAQ come from the germline V gene. Trimming removed 2 bases from V and 0 bases from J; junction bases left unmatched: 5. CDR3 size: 16 residues. Here the CDR3 reads CASSLNNGGSTDTQYF. In DNA form, the CDR3 reads TGTGCCAGCAGCTTAAATAACGGGGGGAGCACAGATACGCAGTATTTT. Filled out from reference TRBV7-6 and TRBJ2-3, the complete variable domain reads GAGVSQSPRYKVTKRGQDVALRCDPISGHVSLYWYRQALGQGPEFLTYFNYEAQQDKSGLPNDRFSAERPEGSISTLTIQRTEQRDSAMYRCASSLNNGGSTDTQYFGPGTRLTVL.

J is TRBJ2-1 and V is TRBV18; 7 bases map to TRBD1. Trimming removed 4 bases from V and 4 bases from J; junction bases left unmatched: 10. There are 16 residues in the CDR3. Per the germline V gene, CDR1 is KGHSH and CDR2 is LQKENI. CDR3 DNA: TGTGCCAGCTCACATTCTGGACAGGCCCGATACAATGAGCAGTTCTTC. Protein: CASSHSGQARYNEQFF.

The chain uses TRBV5-6 and TRBJ2-1; weak D call: TRBD1 (6 bases). This CDR3 has 14 amino acids. Trimming left V 1 base short and J 5 bases short, with 10 bases between. CDR1 is SGHDT, CDR2 YYEEEE, per germline. The CDR3 DNA is TGTGCCAGCAGCTTGAGGGGGTCCGACAATGAGCAGTTCTTC. Translated: CASSLRGSDNEQFF.

V usage is TRBV6-5 and J usage is TRBJ1-1; 7 nucleotides agree with TRBD1. This CDR3 has 14 amino acids. V was pared by 0 bases and J by 7 bases, with 5 bases of the junction left unmatched. Germline V gene data show CDR1 as MNHEY and CDR2 as SVGAGI. The CDR3 bases are TGTGCCAGCAGTTACTCGAGAACAGGGGTTGAAGCTTTCTTT. Translation gives CASSYSRTGVEAFF.

The rearrangement uses TRBV5-1 and TRBJ1-5; D remains unclear. Looked up from germline, CDR1 is SGHRS and CDR2 is YFSETQ. This CDR3 is built from 13 residues. Trimming took 5 bases from V and 5 from J, leaving 11 bases between them. CDR3 sequence reads: CASRSGEDQPQHF. Written as DNA, the CDR3 is TGCGCCAGCAGGAGCGGTGAGGATCAGCCCCAGCATTTT.

Here the CDR3 DNA reads TGTGCCAGCAGCTTCAATGGGGCGGACACCGGGGAGCTGTTTTTT. It translates to CASSFNGADTGELFF. This rearrangement joins TRBV11-2 to TRBJ2-2; the D gene is possibly TRBD1 (5 bases). V was clipped by 3 bases and J by 3 bases, with 11 bases between them. This CDR3 spans 15 amino acids. In germline, CDR1 is SGHAT, CDR2 FQNNGV. The entire variable domain, with the rest obtained from reference TRBV11-2 and TRBJ2-2, is as follows: EAGVAQSPRYKIIEKRQSVAFWCNPISGHATLYWYQQILGQGPKLLIQFQNNGVVDDSQLPKDRFSAERLKGVDSTLKIQPAKLEDSAVYLCASSFNGADTGELFFGEGSRLTVL.

The genes are TRBV5-4 and TRBJ1-3; D perhaps matches TRBD1 (5 bases). The V end lost 4 bases, the J end lost 0 bases, and 11 bases lay between the germline ends. Germline V gives CDR1 SGHNT, CDR2 YYREEE (reference sequence). This CDR3 is 15 amino acids long. This CDR3 is CASSPGGTSGNTIYF. CDR3 DNA sequence: TGTGCCAGCAGCCCGGGGGGGACCTCTGGAAACACCATATATTTT.

V gene TRBV18 combines with J gene TRBJ2-5; D is perhaps TRBD2 (6 bases). The V and J ends lost 3 bases and 2 bases respectively, with 16 bases between them. This CDR3 region has 16 residues. Germline lookup yields CDR1 KGHSH and CDR2 LQKENI. The CDR3 DNA is TGTGCCAGCTCACCCCGTGAACAGGAGGGGCAAGAGACCCAGTACTTC. Its protein is CASSPREQEGQETQYF.

As for this clone: At one end, the junction sequence differs from germline, possibly due to a read error. CDR3 bases: TGCGCCAGCAGACTCTTCTCCGGGAGCGAGACATACTTT. Translation: CASRLFSGSETYF. This chain joins TRBV4-1 and TRBJ1-1; no firm D call. This CDR3 comprises 13 residues. Germline V CDR1 and CDR2: MGHRA, YSYEKL.

The V gene is TRBV7-9, the J gene TRBJ1-2; 7 nucleotides line up with TRBD1. The J segment lost 10 bases and the V segment lost 2 bases, leaving 16 bases of the junction unmatched. This CDR3 contains 16 residues. Germline V gene sequence: CDR1 SEHNR, CDR2 FQNEAQ (reference sequence). The CDR3 protein is CASSLRATGDGLDYTF. The DNA for the CDR3 is TGTGCCAGCAGCTTAAGAGCCACAGGGGATGGGTTGGACTACACCTTC.

J is TRBJ1-1 and V is TRBV20-1, with D maybe TRBD1 (5 bases). The CDR3 is 13 residues long. Trimming removed 3 bases at V and 7 bases at J, with 15 bases between. Per germline, CDR1 DFQATT and CDR2 SNEGSKA (reference sequence). CDR3 nucleotides: TGCAGTGCTAGTAGCTGGGGGGGGGATGAAGCTTTCTTT. Translating it yields CSASSWGGDEAFF.

The chain employs TRBV10-2 and TRBJ2-7; no clear D. CDR1 and CDR2 from the germline V gene are WSHSY and SAAADI. The CDR3 length is 11 residues. The V and J ends lost 1 base and 5 bases respectively, with 3 bases between them. CDR3: CASSEFDEQYF. DNA of the CDR3: TGCGCCAGCAGTGAGTTTGACGAGCAGTACTTC.

V is TRBV27 and J is TRBJ1-1; D might be TRBD1 (6 bases). Germline CDR1 is MNHEY and CDR2 is SMNVEV (reference sequence). The V gene lost 6 bases and the J gene lost 4 bases, with 15 bases spanning the gap. This CDR3 comprises 14 residues. In nucleotides, the CDR3 is TGTGCCAGCAGCGAATACAGGGTTCCCACTGAAGCTTTCTTT. Protein: CASSEYRVPTEAFF.

The chain carries TRBV5-5 and TRBJ2-6; no clear D gene. V lost 0 bases to trimming and J lost 4 bases, with 5 bases between them. The CDR3 contains 14 residues. The V gene's germline CDR1 is SGHKS and CDR2 YYEKEE (reference sequence). CDR3 amino acids: CASSLGWGANVLTF. The CDR3, as DNA: TGTGCCAGCAGCTTGGGATGGGGGGCCAACGTCCTGACTTTC. Drawing the rest from reference TRBV5-5 and TRBJ2-6, the complete variable domain is DAGVTQSPTHLIKTRGQQVTLRCSPISGHKSVSWYQQVLGQGPQFIFQYYEKEERGRGNFPDRFSARQFPNYSSELNVNALLLGDSALYLCASSLGWGANVLTFGAGSRLTVL.

V and J are TRBV5-4 and TRBJ1-1; D gene uncertain. This CDR3 is built from 14 residues. The germline V and J ends were trimmed by 5 bases and 1 base, with 12 bases remaining between them. Per the germline V gene, CDR1 is SGHNT and CDR2 is YYREEE (reference sequence). The CDR3 DNA follows: TGTGCCAGCAGAGATACGGTCCCGAACACTGAAGCTTTCTTT. Translation gives CASRDTVPNTEAFF.

The chain couples TRBV2 to TRBJ1-2; D gene unclear. Germline V gene sequence: CDR1 SNHLY, CDR2 FYNNEI. V was shortened by 5 bases and J by 4 bases, with 5 bases between the two germline ends. The CDR3 totals 11 residues. CDR3 bases: TGTGCCAGCAGTATGACCTATGGCTACACCTTC. Translation gives CASSMTYGYTF.